This TCR beta chain appears in the sequencing data of a study of T cell changes during pregnancy in multiple sclerosis. The ends lost 4 bases at V and 3 bases at J; junction bases unmatched: 5. The CDR3 is 13 amino acids. The germline gives CDR1 GTSNPN, CDR2 SVGIG (reference sequence). The protocol was immunoSEQ multiplex PCR, while the TCRdb copy is restricted to in-frame clones and leaves out a portion. This sample has some 67,000 clones, with around 92% found just once. Sample: peripheral blood, taken in the first trimester of pregnancy. The chain links TRBV30 to TRBJ1-1; 7 bases align to TRBD1. This sequence originates from a female donor with multiple sclerosis, enrolled in a pregnancy study. The CDR3 DNA reads TGTGCCTGGATGACAGGGTGGGACACTGAAGCTTTCTTT. This gives the protein CAWMTGWDTEAFF.